This passage covers 12 T cell receptor beta chains from one sample sequenced in a study of human T cells and chemical hapten exposure. MiXCR, applied by TCRdb to the 5' RACE reads, yields one record per CDR3 protein. The table shows some 150,000 distinct CDR3 sequences, with 4.1% occurring only once. Whole blood, unfractionated, served as the material for total RNA extraction. The receptors derive from a female donor in good health.

This clonotype has at least ten counts. V is TRBV20-1 and J is TRBJ1-1, with D perhaps TRBD1 (5 bases). V lost 8 bases and J 4 bases, leaving 11 bases between the germline ends. This CDR3 has 11 amino acids. Germline lookup yields CDR1 DFQATT and CDR2 SNEGSKA (reference sequence). CDR3 region: CSQSGPTEAFF. CDR3 sequence (DNA): TGCAGTCAGTCAGGGCCCACTGAAGCTTTCTTT.

The J gene is TRBJ2-1, the V gene TRBV19; D is undetermined. Between the trimmed V and J ends, which lost 4 bases and 3 bases, there was a span of 13 bases. Germline V gene sequence: CDR1 LNHDA, CDR2 SQIVND (reference sequence). The CDR3 runs 15 residues. Written as DNA, the CDR3 is TGTGCCAGTAGTAACGTAGAATTGGGCTACAATGAGCAGTTCTTC. This encodes CASSNVELGYNEQFF.

This clonotype came up many times. The J gene is TRBJ2-5, the V gene TRBV12-3 or TRBV12-4; no reliable D call. This CDR3 spans 14 amino acids. V shed 3 bases and J shed 4 bases, with 12 bases lying between them. This chain's CDR3 is CASSFLSERETQYF. DNA of the CDR3: TGTGCCAGCAGTTTTCTCTCCGAGAGAGAGACCCAGTACTTC.

The rearrangement joins TRBV11-2 to TRBJ2-1, with 8 positions matching TRBD2. V trimming: 5 bases; J trimming: 0 bases; junction bases outside the gene matches: 6. The CDR3 is 16 amino acids. CDR1 SGHAT and CDR2 FQNNGV come from the germline V gene. This chain's CDR3 is CASSSFRGGSYNEQFF. The DNA of the CDR3 is TGTGCCAGCAGCAGCTTTCGGGGGGGCTCCTACAATGAGCAGTTCTTC.

Ten or more counts support this clonotype. The V and J genes are TRBV6-2 or TRBV6-3 and TRBJ2-7; D possibly uses TRBD1 or TRBD2 (5 bases each). The CDR3 loop spans 15 amino acids. V lost 6 bases and J 2 bases, leaving 17 bases between the germline ends. CDR1 is MNHEY, CDR2 SVGEGT, per germline. The CDR3 sequence is CASRGDPPHTYEQYF. The DNA for the CDR3 is TGTGCCAGCAGGGGGGACCCGCCCCATACCTACGAGCAGTACTTC.

This clonotype turned up a few times. This chain uses TRBV4-2 with TRBJ2-2; D may be TRBD2 (5 bases). Germline CDR1 is LGHNA and CDR2 is YNFKEQ. Trimming took off 4 bases at V and 5 bases at J, with 11 bases between the two ends. The CDR3 is 14 residues long. The CDR3 coding sequence is TGTGCCAGCAGCCTTGAGGGTGGGACCGGGGAGCTGTTTTTT. Amino acids: CASSLEGGTGELFF.

This clonotype was seen at least ten times. The chain joins TRBV20-1 to TRBJ1-2, with 8 bases lining up with TRBD1. The ends lost 6 bases at V and 6 bases at J; junction bases unmatched: 6. The CDR3 extends over 12 amino acids. Germline assignment: CDR1 DFQATT and CDR2 SNEGSKA (reference sequence). The CDR3 sequence is CSAFRTGHGYTF. The CDR3 DNA follows: TGCAGTGCCTTCCGGACAGGGCATGGCTACACCTTC.

The sample holds many counts of this clonotype. The chain combines TRBV7-8 with TRBJ1-4; the D is unclear. The V and J ends lost 5 bases and 2 bases respectively, with 9 bases between them. The germline V gene encodes CDR1 SGHVS and CDR2 FQNEAQ. CDR3 length equals 14 residues. CDR3 coding DNA: TGTGCCAGCAGCGTTCTGCGGACTAATGAAAAACTGTTTTTT. Translated, it gives CASSVLRTNEKLFF.

This clonotype showed up many times. This chain connects TRBV6-6 to TRBJ1-1; unclear D gene. The ends were cut back, 6 bases at V and 8 bases at J, with 10 bases in the middle. This CDR3 region has 11 residues. Germline lookup yields CDR1 MNHNY and CDR2 SVGAGI (reference sequence). The CDR3 reads CASSPPGEAFF. CDR3 DNA: TGTGCCAGCAGCCCCCCCGGCGAAGCTTTCTTT.

This clonotype was picked up many times. The chain employs TRBV12-3 or TRBV12-4 and TRBJ1-1; 12 bases fit TRBD1. V shed 4 bases and J 0 bases; nucleotides not matched to a gene: 12. The length of the CDR3 is 19 residues. The CDR3: CASSSVGRGTGGMNTEAFF. DNA of the CDR3: TGTGCCAGCAGTTCTGTAGGGCGGGGGACAGGGGGCATGAACACTGAAGCTTTCTTT.

The chain employs TRBV5-1 and TRBJ2-3; TRBD2 agrees at 14 bases. V trimming: 2 bases; J trimming: 3 bases; junction bases outside the gene matches: 2. Germline V gene lookup returns CDR1 SGHRS and CDR2 YFSETQ. The CDR3 is 16 residues long. The chain's CDR3 is CASSFRLAGGTDTQYF. CDR3 nucleotide sequence: TGCGCCAGCAGCTTTCGACTAGCGGGGGGGACAGATACGCAGTATTTT.

This clonotype was seen at least ten times. The chain uses TRBV12-3 or TRBV12-4 and TRBJ2-3, with 8 bases matching TRBD2. With V trimmed by 6 bases and J by 0 bases, 11 bases remained unmatched. The CDR3 has 17 residues. CDR3 region: CASRTLEGGRSTDTQYF. CDR3 DNA sequence: TGTGCCAGCAGGACCTTAGAGGGCGGGAGGAGCACAGATACGCAGTATTTT.